This T cell receptor beta chain stems from a study of T cells in Graves' hyperthyroidism and ophthalmopathy. From RNA transcripts, TCR beta CDR3 regions were amplified. RT-PCR in the first round (using the HTBI primer set) targeted the TCR CDR3. MiXCR, applied by TCRdb to the multiplex PCR reads, yields one record per CDR3 protein. This repertoire shows some 420,000 distinct CDR3 sequences, roughly an eighth found once; its top ten account for 5.3%. The CDR3 is made up of 13 amino acids. Trimming left V 1 base short and J 5 bases short, with 11 bases between. Germline CDR1 SQVTM, CDR2 ANQGSEA. The sequenced material came from blood. The chain uses TRBV29-1 and TRBJ2-5, with TRBD1 as a possible D gene (5 bases). The sequence was obtained from a woman aged 18-29 years with Graves' hyperthyroidism. CDR3 sequence: CSVEGGAGETQYF. The CDR3 DNA follows: TGCAGCGTTGAAGGGGGCGCCGGGGAGACCCAGTACTTC.